The present entry profiles one T cell receptor (beta chain) with its context. Its antigen is unidentified. This sample is drawn from a study of shared clonotypes between healthy human individuals. General study points: In general, naive subsets displayed greater estimated richness than memory subsets did. A handful of donors held about 5% of naive CD4 clonotypes in common.

The CDR3 extends over 13 amino acids. The V gene lost 7 bases and the J gene lost 0 bases, with 6 bases spanning the gap. Germline CDR1 MDHEN, CDR2 SYDVKM. Genomic DNA (from each subset) was split evenly across several immunoSEQ plates. Clones were read by immunoSEQ multiplex PCR, and TCRdb kept only the in-frame ones, dropping some. Here the sample spans some 500,000 clones, approximately 95% being singletons. Material: naive CD4+ T cells sorted from blood. Subset described: CD45RA+ positively selected. The TCR originated in a woman between 25 and 40 years old in good health. The chain is built from TRBV28 and TRBJ2-2; D gene unclear. The CDR3 loop reads CASIGANTGELFF. In nucleotides, the CDR3 is TGTGCCAGCATTGGGGCGAACACCGGGGAGCTGTTTTTT. Drawing the rest from reference TRBV28 and TRBJ2-2, the complete variable domain is DVKVTQSSRYLVKRTGEKVFLECVQDMDHENMFWYRQDPGLGLRLIYFSYDVKMKEKGDIPEGYSVSREKKERFSLILESASTNQTSMYLCASIGANTGELFFGEGSRLTVL.